This T cell receptor beta chain was identified during a study of blood T cell repertoires in COVID-19. Across the study: Samples representing acute and convalescent COVID-19 were sourced from the United States, Italy and Spain. PBMCs, B-cell-depleted T cells, or T cells were the source of the cDNA or gDNA that made up the material.

The trim removed 2 bases at V and 5 bases at J, leaving 8 bases unmatched. The CDR3 loop spans 15 amino acids. Per germline, CDR1 SGHAT and CDR2 FQNNGV. In the authors' workflow: Counts of nucleated cells, estimated from reference gene primer amplification, were obtained. The protocol was immunoSEQ multiplex PCR, while the TCRdb copy is restricted to in-frame clones and leaves out a portion. That table is the source of V, J and clone size, and D and trimming were worked out from the DNA. The repertoire includes under 250,000 clones, around 88% of them detected once, and 2.5% to 3.5% sits in the top ten.

Sequencing was done on a sample of peripheral blood. The TCR was taken from a man between 50 and 59 years old with active or convalescent COVID-19. V usage is TRBV11-2 and J usage is TRBJ2-5; 7 bases align to TRBD1. CDR3 protein: CASSLQDRLLETQYF. For the CDR3, the DNA is TGTGCCAGCAGCTTACAGGACAGGCTCCTGGAGACCCAGTACTTC.